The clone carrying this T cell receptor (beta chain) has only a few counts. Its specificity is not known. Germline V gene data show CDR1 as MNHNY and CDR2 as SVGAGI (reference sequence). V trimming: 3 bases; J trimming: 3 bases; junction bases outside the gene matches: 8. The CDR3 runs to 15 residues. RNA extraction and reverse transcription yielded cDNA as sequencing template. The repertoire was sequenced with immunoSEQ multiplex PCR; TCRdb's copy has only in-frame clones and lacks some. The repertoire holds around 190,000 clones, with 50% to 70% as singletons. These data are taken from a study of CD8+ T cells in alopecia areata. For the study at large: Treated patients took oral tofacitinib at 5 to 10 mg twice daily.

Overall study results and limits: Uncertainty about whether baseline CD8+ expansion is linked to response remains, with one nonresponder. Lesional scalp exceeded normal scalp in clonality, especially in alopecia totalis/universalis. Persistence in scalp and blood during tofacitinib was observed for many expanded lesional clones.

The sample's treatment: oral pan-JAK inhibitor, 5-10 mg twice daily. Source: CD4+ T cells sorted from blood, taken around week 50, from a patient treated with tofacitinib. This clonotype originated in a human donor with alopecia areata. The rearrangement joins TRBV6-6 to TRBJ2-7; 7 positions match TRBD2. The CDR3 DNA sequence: TGTGCCAGCAGTTATGGGGGGGATATGATCTACGAGCAGTACTTC. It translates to CASSYGGDMIYEQYF.